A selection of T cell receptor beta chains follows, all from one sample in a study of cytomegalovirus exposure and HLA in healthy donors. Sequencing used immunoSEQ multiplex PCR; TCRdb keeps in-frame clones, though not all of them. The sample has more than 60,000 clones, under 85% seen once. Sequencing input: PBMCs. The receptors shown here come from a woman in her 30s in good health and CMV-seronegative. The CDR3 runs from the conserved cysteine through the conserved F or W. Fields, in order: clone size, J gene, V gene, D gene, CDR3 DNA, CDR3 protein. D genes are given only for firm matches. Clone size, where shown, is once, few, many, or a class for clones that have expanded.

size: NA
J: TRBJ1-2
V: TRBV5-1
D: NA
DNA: TGCGCCAGCAGCACCCAGACAGGATATGGCTACACCTTC
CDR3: CASSTQTGYGYTF

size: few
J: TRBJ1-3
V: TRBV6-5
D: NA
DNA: TGTGCCAGCAGTTACTCGAAGCAGGGAGGAGGAAACACCATATATTTT
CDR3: CASSYSKQGGGNTIYF

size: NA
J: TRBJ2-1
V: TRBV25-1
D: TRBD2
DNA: TGTGCCAGCAGTGCGGGGGGGCGCATCCATGAGCAGTTCTTC
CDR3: CASSAGGRIHEQFF

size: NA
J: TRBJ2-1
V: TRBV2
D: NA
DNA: TGTGCCAGCAGTGGGGGGGGGCCCCCCTACAATGAGCAGTTCTTC
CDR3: CASSGGGPPYNEQFF

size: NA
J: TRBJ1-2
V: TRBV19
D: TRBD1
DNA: TGTGCCAGTGTGGGACAGGCTGTCTATGGCTACACCTTC
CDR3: CASVGQAVYGYTF

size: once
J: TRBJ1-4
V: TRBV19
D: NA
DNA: TGTGCCAGTAGTCAGGGCGGAAAACTGTTTTTT
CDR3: CASSQGGKLFF

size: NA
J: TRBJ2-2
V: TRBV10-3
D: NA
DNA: TGTGCCATCAGTGGTAGCACCGGGGAGCTGTTTTTT
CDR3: CAISGSTGELFF

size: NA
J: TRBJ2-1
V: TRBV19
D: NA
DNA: TGTGCCAGTACCCCCGTTCTCGCGCACAATGAGCAGTTCTTC
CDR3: CASTPVLAHNEQFF

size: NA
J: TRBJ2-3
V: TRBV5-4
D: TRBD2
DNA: TGTGCCAGCAGCTCCACTAGCGGGGGGGTGGATACGCAGTATTTT
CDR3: CASSSTSGGVDTQYF

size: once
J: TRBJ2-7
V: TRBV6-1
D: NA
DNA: TGTGCCAGCAGTATAAGGTGGCAGGGCCCTTACGAGCAGTACTTC
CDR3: CASSIRWQGPYEQYF

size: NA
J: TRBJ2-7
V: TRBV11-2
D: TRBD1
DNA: TGTGCCAGCAGCAACCTAGGACAGGGCCTATACGAGCAGTACTTC
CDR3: CASSNLGQGLYEQYF

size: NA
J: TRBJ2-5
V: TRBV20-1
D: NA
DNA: TGCAGTGCTTGGGCCGAGACCCAGTACTTC
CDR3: CSAWAETQYF

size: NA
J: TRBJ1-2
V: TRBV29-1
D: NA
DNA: TGCAGCGTTGACAGGCAGGTTTATGGCTACACCTTC
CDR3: CSVDRQVYGYTF

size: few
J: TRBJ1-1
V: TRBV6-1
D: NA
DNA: TGTGCCAGCAGTGAACAGCCCGCCGCTGGAGGCACTGAAGCTTTCTTT
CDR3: CASSEQPAAGGTEAFF

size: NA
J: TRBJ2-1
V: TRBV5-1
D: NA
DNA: TGCGCCAGCAGCGTGAGACTAGAGTACAATGAGCAGTTCTTC
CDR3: CASSVRLEYNEQFF

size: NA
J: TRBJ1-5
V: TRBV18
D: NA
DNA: TGTGCCAGCTCACCGGGCTTCAAGGATGATCAGCCCCAGCATTTT
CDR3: CASSPGFKDDQPQHF

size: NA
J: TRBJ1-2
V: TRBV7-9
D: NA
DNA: TGTTCCAGCAGCTTAACGGGGGGGAATGGCTACACCTTC
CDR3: CSSSLTGGNGYTF

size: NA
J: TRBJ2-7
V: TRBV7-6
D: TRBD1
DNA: TGTGCCAGCAGCCTGGGACAGGGAGGAAACGAGCAGTACTTC
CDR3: CASSLGQGGNEQYF

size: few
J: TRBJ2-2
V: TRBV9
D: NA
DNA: TGTGCCAGCAGCCACGACATGACCGGGGAGCTGTTTTTT
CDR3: CASSHDMTGELFF

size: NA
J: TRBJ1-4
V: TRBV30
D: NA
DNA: TGTGCCTGGAGTAATACAGCTAATGAAAAACTGTTTTTT
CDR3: CAWSNTANEKLFF

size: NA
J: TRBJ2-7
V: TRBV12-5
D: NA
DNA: TGTGCTAGTGGTTTGTCCCAGGAGCAGTACTTC
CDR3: CASGLSQEQYF

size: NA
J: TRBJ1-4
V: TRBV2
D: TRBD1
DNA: TGTGCCAGCAGGGGACAGGGCTCGGTTAATGAAAAACTGTTTTTT
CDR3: CASRGQGSVNEKLFF

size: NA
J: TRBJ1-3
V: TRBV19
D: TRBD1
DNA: TGTGCCAGTAGTTTATACTCCGGGACAGGGGACACCATATATTTT
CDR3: CASSLYSGTGDTIYF

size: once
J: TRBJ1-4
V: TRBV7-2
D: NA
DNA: TGTGCCAGCAGCTTAGGGGTAGCGAATGAAAAACTGTTTTTT
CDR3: CASSLGVANEKLFF

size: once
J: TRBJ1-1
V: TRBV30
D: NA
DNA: TGTGCCTGGATCTTCTTGACAGACATGAACACTGAAGCTTTCTTT
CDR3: CAWIFLTDMNTEAFF

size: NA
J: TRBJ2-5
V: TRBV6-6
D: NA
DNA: TGTGCCAGCAGCCCCCAATGGGCCGGACAAGAGACCCAGTACTTC
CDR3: CASSPQWAGQETQYF

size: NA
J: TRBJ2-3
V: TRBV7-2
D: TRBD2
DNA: TGTGCCAGCAGCTTACCGGTAGCGGGGGGCCTTAGCACAGATACGCAGTATTTT
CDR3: CASSLPVAGGLSTDTQYF

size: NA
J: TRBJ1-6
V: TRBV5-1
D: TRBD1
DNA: TGCGCCAGCAGCTTGGTCATTCGAACGGACAGGGGAAGTAGCTCACCCCTCCACTTT
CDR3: CASSLVIRTDRGSSSPLHF

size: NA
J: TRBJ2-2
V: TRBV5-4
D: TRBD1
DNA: TGTGCCAGCAGCTTGGCTCCGGGACAGGGCATCGCCGGGGAGCTGTTTTTT
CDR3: CASSLAPGQGIAGELFF

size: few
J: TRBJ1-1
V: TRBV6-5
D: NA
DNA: TGTGCCAGCAGTTACAGGGGGATGAACACTGAAGCTTTCTTT
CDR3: CASSYRGMNTEAFF

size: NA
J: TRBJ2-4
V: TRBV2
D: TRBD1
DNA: TGTGCCAGCAGCCAGGGGGACATAGCCAAAAACATTCAGTACTTC
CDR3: CASSQGDIAKNIQYF

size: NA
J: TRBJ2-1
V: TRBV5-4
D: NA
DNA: TGTGCCAGCAGCCGCCCCGGGGACTCCTACAATGAGCAGTTCTTC
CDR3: CASSRPGDSYNEQFF

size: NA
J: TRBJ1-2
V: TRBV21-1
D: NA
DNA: TGTGCCAGCCCAAGGGGGGGGGCTCGTGGCTACACCTTC
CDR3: CASPRGGARGYTF

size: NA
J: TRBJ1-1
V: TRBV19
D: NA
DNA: TGTGCCAGTACCCAGGGGCTTGGGATTAACACTGAAGCTTTCTTT
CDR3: CASTQGLGINTEAFF

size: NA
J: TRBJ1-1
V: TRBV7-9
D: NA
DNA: TGTGCCAGCAGCTTCCGACAGTTGAACACTGAAGCTTTCTTT
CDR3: CASSFRQLNTEAFF

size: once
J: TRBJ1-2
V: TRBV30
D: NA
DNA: TGTGCCTGGAGGAAGGACAGCTATGGCTACACCTTC
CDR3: CAWRKDSYGYTF

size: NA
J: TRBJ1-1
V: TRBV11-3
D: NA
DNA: TGTGCCAGCAGCCCCCGCGGGATCCACCCGGTGAACACTGAAGCTTTCTTT
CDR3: CASSPRGIHPVNTEAFF

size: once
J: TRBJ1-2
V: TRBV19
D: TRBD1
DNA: TGTGCCAGTAGTTCGTGGACAGGGCCTGGCTACACCTTC
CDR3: CASSSWTGPGYTF

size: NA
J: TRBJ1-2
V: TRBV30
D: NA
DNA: TGTGCCTGGAGTGAGGAAGGTCTTCGGGGAGGTGGCTACACCTTC
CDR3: CAWSEEGLRGGGYTF

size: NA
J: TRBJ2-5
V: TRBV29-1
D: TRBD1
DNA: TGCAGCGTTGTGAGACAAGGACAGGGTCAAGAGACCCAGTACTTC
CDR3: CSVVRQGQGQETQYF

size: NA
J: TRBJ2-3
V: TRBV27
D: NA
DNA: TGTGCCAGCAGTTTCAGGGACTCGCCCCACACAGATACGCAGTATTTT
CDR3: CASSFRDSPHTDTQYF

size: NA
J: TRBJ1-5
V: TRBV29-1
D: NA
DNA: TGCAGCGTCGCGGCCAGCCCCAATCAGCCCCAGCATTTT
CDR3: CSVAASPNQPQHF

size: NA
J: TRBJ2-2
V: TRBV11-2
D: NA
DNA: TGTGCCAGCAGTTTTCGAGCAAGCGGTGGCGACACCGGGGAGCTGTTTTTT
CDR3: CASSFRASGGDTGELFF

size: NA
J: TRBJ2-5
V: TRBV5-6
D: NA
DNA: TGTGCCAGCAGCTTAGGTACAGGGTTCGGACAAGAGACCCAGTACTTC
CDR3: CASSLGTGFGQETQYF

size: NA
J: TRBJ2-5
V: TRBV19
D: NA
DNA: TGTGCCAGTAGCTCCCTATACCCCACGACAGTTTCTGGAACCCAGTACTTC
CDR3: CASSSLYPTTVSGTQYF

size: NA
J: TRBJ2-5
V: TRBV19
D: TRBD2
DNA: TGTGCCAGTAGTCCTAGCGGGGGGTACCAAGAGACCCAATACTTC
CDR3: CASSPSGGYQETQYF

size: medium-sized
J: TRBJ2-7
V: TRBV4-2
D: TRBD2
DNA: TGTGCCAGCAGCCCCCGGGGGCGGGGGGGCGCGGACGAGCAGTACTTC
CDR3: CASSPRGRGGADEQYF

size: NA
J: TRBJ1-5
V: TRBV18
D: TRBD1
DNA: TGTGCCAGCTCACGACAGGGGGATCAGCCCCAGCATTTT
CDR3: CASSRQGDQPQHF

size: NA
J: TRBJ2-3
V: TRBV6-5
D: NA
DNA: TGTGCCAGCAGTTCCTTTGTAGTCAGCACAGATACGCAGTATTTT
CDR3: CASSSFVVSTDTQYF

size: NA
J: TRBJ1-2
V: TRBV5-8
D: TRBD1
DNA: TGTGCCAGCAGCTTGGCGGCGACAGGGAATGAAGGCTACACCTTC
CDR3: CASSLAATGNEGYTF